The clone carrying this TCR beta chain was detected many times. The data originate from a study of T cells in Graves' hyperthyroidism and ophthalmopathy. The TCR beta CDR3 regions underwent amplification using RNA transcripts as the source. The HTBI set primed first-round TCR CDR3 RT-PCR. TCRdb used MiXCR to reprocess the multiplex PCR reads, holding one entry per CDR3 protein. The table includes approximately 400,000 distinct CDR3 sequences, 15% to 20% detected once. Germline V CDR1 and CDR2: PRHDT, FYEKMQ (reference sequence). V lost 4 bases, J lost 6 bases, and 12 bases lay in between. The CDR3 is 14 residues long.

This chain connects TRBV13 to TRBJ1-4; D is unclear. The receptor was isolated from a man younger than 30 with Graves' ophthalmopathy. Sequenced input: blood. The CDR3 sequence is CASSSRQSHEKLFF. The CDR3 DNA reads TGTGCCAGCAGCTCACGCCAGAGTCATGAAAAACTGTTTTTT.